These T cell receptor beta chains were read from a single sample in a study of CD8+ T cells in alopecia areata. Sequenced by immunoSEQ multiplex PCR; TCRdb stores in-frame clones only, minus some. The sample has 75,000 to 100,000 clones, around 45% seen once. The sample was CD4+ T cells sorted from blood. These receptors originate from a human donor with alopecia areata. The CDR3 runs from the conserved cysteine through the conserved F or W. Each record gives: CDR3 protein, CDR3 DNA, J gene, V gene, clone size, D gene. A D gene is named only where the DNA matches it firmly. The size of a clone is reported for some rows only, either as once, few or many, or as a class for expanded clones.

cdr3_aa: CASKFTSGVTYF
cdr3_nt: TGTGCCAGCAAGTTTACTAGCGGGGTTACGTATTTT
j_call: TRBJ2-3
v_call: TRBV2
clone_size: NA
d_call: TRBD2

cdr3_aa: CASSEQLADNEQFF
cdr3_nt: TGTGCCAGCAGTGAGCAGCTAGCAGACAATGAGCAGTTCTTC
j_call: TRBJ2-1
v_call: TRBV2
clone_size: few
d_call: NA

cdr3_aa: CASSLPEKASDTQYF
cdr3_nt: TGTGCCAGCAGCTTACCTGAGAAGGCGTCAGATACGCAGTATTTT
j_call: TRBJ2-3
v_call: TRBV7-2
clone_size: NA
d_call: NA

cdr3_aa: CASSLGYRDQPQHF
cdr3_nt: TGCGCCAGCAGCTTGGGGTACAGGGATCAGCCCCAGCATTTT
j_call: TRBJ1-5
v_call: TRBV5-1
clone_size: NA
d_call: NA

cdr3_aa: CASSWSGSNTGELFF
cdr3_nt: TGTGCCAGCAGTTGGAGTGGATCGAACACCGGGGAGCTGTTTTTT
j_call: TRBJ2-2
v_call: TRBV4-2
clone_size: NA
d_call: NA

cdr3_aa: CASSPTGRYEQYF
cdr3_nt: TGTGCCAGCTCACCCACGGGTCGCTACGAGCAGTACTTC
j_call: TRBJ2-7
v_call: TRBV18
clone_size: NA
d_call: NA

cdr3_aa: CASSSVAGSTDTQYF
cdr3_nt: TGTGCCAGCAGTTCCGTAGCGGGCAGCACAGATACGCAGTATTTT
j_call: TRBJ2-3
v_call: TRBV28
clone_size: NA
d_call: TRBD2

cdr3_aa: CASSLRQGIFNEQFF
cdr3_nt: TGTGCCAGCAGCTTACGACAGGGAATTTTTAATGAGCAGTTCTTC
j_call: TRBJ2-1
v_call: TRBV7-9
clone_size: few
d_call: TRBD1

cdr3_aa: CSARGTVAFF
cdr3_nt: TGCAGTGCCCGCGGGACAGTTGCTTTCTTT
j_call: TRBJ1-1
v_call: TRBV20-1
clone_size: NA
d_call: TRBD1

cdr3_aa: CAWSAFATEAFF
cdr3_nt: TGTGCCTGGAGTGCGTTTGCCACTGAAGCTTTCTTT
j_call: TRBJ1-1
v_call: TRBV30
clone_size: NA
d_call: NA

cdr3_aa: CAWSELGLINQPQHF
cdr3_nt: TGTGCCTGGAGTGAATTGGGGTTGATTAATCAGCCCCAGCATTTT
j_call: TRBJ1-5
v_call: TRBV30
clone_size: NA
d_call: NA

cdr3_aa: CASSFANTGELFF
cdr3_nt: TGCGCCAGCAGCTTCGCGAACACCGGGGAGCTGTTTTTT
j_call: TRBJ2-2
v_call: TRBV5-1
clone_size: NA
d_call: NA

cdr3_aa: CASSLDWWGTGANVLTF
cdr3_nt: TGTGCCAGCAGCTTAGATTGGTGGGGAACTGGGGCCAACGTCCTGACTTTC
j_call: TRBJ2-6
v_call: TRBV7-8
clone_size: NA
d_call: NA

cdr3_aa: CASSGQILAKNIQYF
cdr3_nt: TGTGCCAGCAGTGGACAGATTCTAGCCAAAAACATTCAGTACTTC
j_call: TRBJ2-4
v_call: TRBV2
clone_size: few
d_call: NA

cdr3_aa: CASSSRTTDTQYF
cdr3_nt: TGCGCCAGCAGCTCCCGGACGACAGATACGCAGTATTTT
j_call: TRBJ2-3
v_call: TRBV5-1
clone_size: NA
d_call: NA

cdr3_aa: CASSPSGAKNIQYF
cdr3_nt: TGTGCCAGCAGCCCCAGTGGAGCCAAAAACATTCAGTACTTC
j_call: TRBJ2-4
v_call: TRBV4-2
clone_size: NA
d_call: NA

cdr3_aa: CAISESGYEQYF
cdr3_nt: TGTGCCATCAGTGAGTCGGGGTACGAGCAGTACTTC
j_call: TRBJ2-7
v_call: TRBV10-3
clone_size: few
d_call: NA